The present T cell receptor (beta chain) was sequenced within a study of T-cell reconstitution after alpha-beta-depleted transplantation in children. This clonotype has at least ten counts. Unique molecular identifiers featured in how the TCRbeta library was prepared. TCRdb reanalysed the PCR reads using MiXCR and keeps one entry per CDR3 protein. The table lists about 200,000 distinct CDR3 sequences, about 7% of them singletons, with about 5.5% in the top ten. The CDR3 covers 12 residues. Between the trimmed V and J ends, which lost 3 bases and 3 bases, there was a span of 3 bases. This clonotype was obtained from a boy between 2 and 10 years old with acute lymphoblastic leukemia, due to receive a stem cell transplant. The rearrangement uses TRBV12-3 or TRBV12-4 and TRBJ1-3; no clear D gene. The sample here was PBMCs, taken before TCRalphabeta/CD19-depleted stem cell transplant. The CDR3 protein is CASSLGGNTIYF. In DNA form, the CDR3 reads TGTGCCAGCAGTTTGGGTGGAAACACCATATATTTT.